This passage covers 15 T cell receptor beta chains from one sample sequenced in a study of CD8 T cells in ankylosing spondylitis. TCRdb re-called the 5' RACE reads through MiXCR, storing one row per CDR3 protein. The repertoire holds about 130,000 distinct CDR3 sequences, roughly 9% seen once, with approximately 3.4% in the top ten. Sequencing was performed on blood, either unsorted or a sorted T cell fraction (not recorded which). Receptors originate from a male donor with ankylosing spondylitis or in good health (not recorded which).

With regard to this clonotype: A much bigger clone sits one base away, suggesting this may be a read error. CDR3 region: CASSSDEGFTDTRYF. CDR3 nucleotide sequence: TGTGCCAGCAGTTCTGATGAGGGGTTCACAGATACGCGGTATTTT. The chain joins TRBV27 to TRBJ2-3; D tentatively fits TRBD1 or TRBD2 (5 bases each). CDR3 length equals 15 residues. Germline V gene data show CDR1 as MNHEY and CDR2 as SMNVEV (reference sequence).

This clonotype was recorded at least ten times. J is TRBJ2-1 and V is TRBV7-9; TRBD2 matches 9 bases. Germline V gene sequence: CDR1 SEHNR, CDR2 FQNEAQ (reference sequence). CDR3 length: 16 residues. V lost 5 bases and J lost 0; bases outside the gene matches: 5. The CDR3 is CASSTYSGSSYNEQFF. For the CDR3, the DNA is TGTGCCAGCAGCACATATAGCGGGAGCTCCTACAATGAGCAGTTCTTC.

J is TRBJ2-1 and V is TRBV7-8; 8 nucleotides match TRBD2. J lost 8 bases, V lost 3 bases, and 9 bases had no gene match. The CDR3 loop spans 15 amino acids. Germline CDR1 and CDR2: SGHVS and FQNEAQ. The CDR3 protein is CASSFGTSWSDEQFF. Here the CDR3 DNA reads TGTGCCAGCAGCTTCGGGACTAGTTGGTCTGATGAGCAGTTCTTC.

This clonotype appeared a single time. The CDR3 here is CSGGTSGSPYEQYF. The CDR3 bases are TGCAGTGGGGGAACTAGCGGGAGTCCATACGAGCAGTACTTC. V is TRBV20-1 and J is TRBJ2-7, with TRBD2 identical over 11 bases. Losses at the gene ends were 7 bases for V and 4 bases for J; bases not matched to a gene: 9. The CDR3 is 14 amino acids. Per germline, CDR1 DFQATT and CDR2 SNEGSKA (reference sequence).

Concerning this clonotype itself: It may be a read error: a sequence one base away is much more abundant. The V call is TRBV9, the J call TRBJ2-7; D unresolved. Deletions cut 0 bases from V and 6 bases from J, with 16 bases between. The CDR3 covers 15 residues. Germline CDR1 is SGDLS and CDR2 is YYNGEE. The CDR3 region is CASSVDLGKTCEQYF. The DNA for the CDR3 is TGTGCCAGCAGCGTAGATTTGGGCAAGACCTGCGAGCAGTACTTC.

This clonotype was seen many times. The V call is TRBV29-1, the J call TRBJ2-5; D gene uncertain. V lost 2 bases and J 3 bases, leaving 10 bases between the germline ends. The germline V gene encodes CDR1 SQVTM and CDR2 ANQGSEA. This CDR3 is built from 13 residues. In nucleotides, the CDR3 is TGCAGCGTTGAACCATTACAGAAAGAGACCCAGTACTTC. This sequence encodes CSVEPLQKETQYF.

This clonotype was picked up a small number of times. V usage is TRBV30 and J usage is TRBJ2-7; TRBD1 might be the D (6 bases). From germline, CDR1 is GTSNPN and CDR2 SVGIG (reference sequence). The CDR3 is made up of 12 amino acids. Trimming shortened V by 2 bases and J by 4 bases, and 9 bases separated the two germline ends. The CDR3, as DNA: TGTGCCTGGAGTAGGGGGAATTACGAGCAGTACTTC. This sequence encodes CAWSRGNYEQYF.

The chain joins TRBV9 to TRBJ1-6; no firm D call. In germline, CDR1 is SGDLS, CDR2 YYNGEE. The length of the CDR3 is 13 residues. Trimming took 0 bases from V and 7 from J, leaving 5 bases between them. The CDR3 spells CASSVDRNSPLHF. The CDR3 nucleotides read TGTGCCAGCAGCGTAGACAGAAATTCACCCCTCCACTTT.

There are a few counts of this clonotype. The V gene is TRBV18, the J gene TRBJ2-3; D might be TRBD1 (6 bases). The germline V and J ends were trimmed by 1 base and 5 bases, with 10 bases remaining between them. Per germline, CDR1 KGHSH and CDR2 LQKENI. The CDR3 consists of 14 residues. The chain's CDR3 is CASSPQAGEDTQYF. The CDR3 coding sequence is TGTGCCAGCTCACCACAAGCAGGGGAAGATACGCAGTATTTT.

The genes are TRBV24-1 and TRBJ2-1; 7 bases match TRBD2. Germline CDR1 reads KGHDR; CDR2 reads SFDVKD. Losses at the gene ends were 9 bases for V and 5 bases for J; bases not matched to a gene: 9. The CDR3 has 14 residues. The CDR3 spells CATGSGGSHNEQFF. The CDR3 nucleotides read TGTGCCACCGGTTCGGGCGGGAGCCACAATGAGCAGTTCTTC.

In its sample, this clonotype was seen many times. The chain employs TRBV29-1 and TRBJ1-1, with D uncertain. The CDR3 is 12 residues long. Trimming cost V 6 bases and J 6 bases, with 14 bases left between them. CDR1 is SQVTM, CDR2 ANQGSEA, per germline. As DNA, the CDR3 is TGCAGCGTGGCCGACATTACCTCTGAAGCTTTCTTT. It yields the protein CSVADITSEAFF.

As regards this clonotype: The junction departs from the called germline gene at one end, perhaps through a read error. The chain has TRBV7-9 and TRBJ2-3; D gene ambiguous. The germline gives CDR1 SEHNR, CDR2 FQNEAQ (reference sequence). The CDR3 has 13 residues. CDR3 bases: TGTGCCAGCAGCCGCGGTTTCACAGATACGCAGTATTTC. Its protein product is CASSRGFTDTQYF.

This clonotype was recorded many times. The V call is TRBV20-1, the J call TRBJ2-1; tentatively, D is TRBD2 (5 bases). V was clipped by 3 bases and J by 7 bases, with 16 bases between them. Germline loops: CDR1 DFQATT, CDR2 SNEGSKA (reference sequence). This CDR3 is 14 amino acids long. In DNA form, the CDR3 reads TGCAGTGCTAGTAGGGCTAGCTCTCTTAATGAGCAGTTCTTC. Protein sequence: CSASRASSLNEQFF.

This clonotype was observed at least ten times. The rearrangement uses TRBV7-9 and TRBJ2-1; D unclear. Trimming took 5 bases from V and 0 from J, leaving 14 bases between them. Germline V CDR1 and CDR2: SEHNR, FQNEAQ (reference sequence). The length of the CDR3 is 16 residues. As DNA, the CDR3 is TGTGCCAGCAGCATCATAAGCGTAAGCTCCTACAATGAGCAGTTCTTC. Residues: CASSIISVSSYNEQFF. Combining the CDR3 with reference TRBV7-9 and TRBJ2-1 gives the whole variable domain DTGVSQNPRHKITKRGQNVTFRCDPISEHNRLYWYRQTLGQGPEFLTYFQNEAQLEKSRLLSDRFSAERPKGSFSTLEIQRTEQGDSAMYLCASSIISVSSYNEQFFGPGTRLTVL.

The chain employs TRBV7-3 and TRBJ2-1; D uncertain. This CDR3 has 16 amino acids. V gave up 0 bases and J gave up 2 bases, with 11 bases separating them. CDR1 and CDR2 (germline): SGHTA, FQGTGA. The CDR3, as DNA: TGTGCCAGCAGCTTAACTCCTTTTAGGGCCTACAATGAGCAGTTCTTC. This gives the protein CASSLTPFRAYNEQFF.